What follows are 13 T cell receptor beta chains derived from one specimen sequenced in a study of immune evolution from preneoplasia to lung adenocarcinoma. TCRdb's table, derived via immunoSEQ multiplex PCR, lists solely in-frame clones and lacks some. The data contain about 12,000 clones, approximately 81% of them singletons. Sequenced sample: FFPE tissue from an adenomatous hyperplasia lung lesion. Noted subset: atypical adenomatous hyperplasia (AAH), lung preneoplasia. These receptors all come from a person between 45 and 75 years old with lung adenocarcinoma.

The CDR3 nucleotides read TGTGCCAGCAGCCAAGGGGCCCACTATGGCTACACCTTC. This sequence encodes CASSQGAHYGYTF. The V gene is TRBV14, the J gene TRBJ1-2; no reliable D call. The V gene lost 1 base and the J gene lost 3 bases, with 6 bases spanning the gap. The germline V gene has CDR1 SGHDN and CDR2 FVKESK. CDR3 size: 13 residues.

The sample holds a few counts of this clone. The chain joins TRBV6-4 to TRBJ2-2; D gene uncertain. There are 14 residues in the CDR3. Trimming removed 3 bases from V and 4 bases from J, with 9 bases in between. Germline V gene data show CDR1 as MRHNA and CDR2 as SNTAGT. The CDR3, as DNA: TGTGCCAGCAGTGAATCTGGGGTCACCGGGGAGCTGTTTTTT. The encoded protein is CASSESGVTGELFF.

In its sample, this clone was seen once. V gene TRBV11-1 combines with J gene TRBJ2-5, with D uncertain. The CDR3 covers 15 residues. The V end was cut by 5 bases, the J end by 1 base, with 14 bases between. Germline assignment: CDR1 SGHAT and CDR2 FQDESV (reference sequence). CDR3 protein: CASSPNPRGQETQYF. The CDR3 DNA sequence: TGTGCCAGCAGCCCTAATCCGAGAGGCCAAGAGACCCAGTACTTC. The full variable domain, completed using reference TRBV11-1 and TRBJ2-5, is EAEVAQSPRYKITEKSQAVAFWCDPISGHATLYWYRQILGQGPELLVQFQDESVVDDSQLPKDRFSAERLKGVDSTLKIQPAELGDSAMYLCASSPNPRGQETQYFGPGTRLLVL.

The chain has TRBV10-1 and TRBJ1-4, with D unclear. Per germline, CDR1 WNHNN and CDR2 SYGVQD (reference sequence). This CDR3 region has 14 residues. With 4 bases removed from V and 4 bases from J, the gap between germline ends came to 10 bases. In DNA, the CDR3 is TGCGCCAGCAGTGTAGAGTTAAGTAATGAAAAACTGTTTTTT. It translates to CASSVELSNEKLFF.

The V gene is TRBV5-4, the J gene TRBJ1-1; TRBD1 agrees at 8 bases. In germline, CDR1 is SGHNT, CDR2 YYREEE (reference sequence). V was pared by 0 bases and J by 1 base, with 5 bases of the junction left unmatched. The CDR3 sequence is 16 residues long. CDR3 coding DNA: TGTGCCAGCAGCTTGGGCCCGGGACAGGAGAACACTGAAGCTTTCTTT. It encodes CASSLGPGQENTEAFF.

This rearrangement joins TRBV9 to TRBJ1-2; D uncertain. Germline V gene sequence: CDR1 SGDLS, CDR2 YYNGEE. V was pared by 5 bases and J by 8 bases, with 13 bases between. The CDR3 is 12 residues long. The CDR3 here is CASSPLLEGYTF. In DNA, the CDR3 is TGTGCCAGCAGTCCCCTCTTGGAAGGCTACACCTTC.

The chain combines TRBV15 with TRBJ1-5; D gene unclear. CDR1 and CDR2 (germline): LNHNV, YYDKDF (reference sequence). V was trimmed by 3 bases and J by 3 bases, leaving 15 bases between them. The CDR3 is made up of 16 amino acids. The CDR3 spells CATSSPGTEYNQPQHF. Here the CDR3 DNA reads TGTGCCACCAGCAGTCCGGGAACGGAATACAATCAGCCCCAGCATTTT.

This clone showed up just a few times. The chain combines TRBV7-9 with TRBJ1-2; D gene unclear. CDR1 is SEHNR, CDR2 FQNEAQ, per germline (reference sequence). V lost 0 bases to trimming and J lost 8 bases, with 19 bases between them. The CDR3 is made up of 16 amino acids. The CDR3 spells CASSLAAAHTIMGYTF. The CDR3 DNA sequence: TGTGCCAGCAGCTTAGCGGCGGCACATACGATTATGGGCTACACCTTC.

This clone appeared a few times. This chain joins TRBV7-2 and TRBJ2-1; D is unresolved. CDR3 length equals 16 residues. The germline V gene encodes CDR1 SGHTA and CDR2 FQGNSA. V lost 7 bases and J 0 bases, leaving 16 bases between the germline ends. CDR3 nucleotides: TGTGCCAGCACCTCCTCCTATGCGAGCTCCTACAATGAGCAGTTCTTC. It codes for CASTSSYASSYNEQFF.

The CDR3 region has the DNA TGTGCCAGTAGTATAGAGGACCGCGCTCGTCAGCCCCAGCATTTT. Translated: CASSIEDRARQPQHF. The genes are TRBV19 and TRBJ1-5; no reliable D call. The V end was cut by 0 bases, the J end by 6 bases, with 12 bases between. Germline lookup yields CDR1 LNHDA and CDR2 SQIVND (reference sequence). This CDR3 comprises 15 residues. Together with reference TRBV19 and TRBJ1-5, the CDR3 gives the full variable domain: DGGITQSPKYLFRKEGQNVTLSCEQNLNHDAMYWYRQDPGQGLRLIYYSQIVNDFQKGDIAEGYSVSREKKESFPLTVTSAQKNPTAFYLCASSIEDRARQPQHFGDGTRLSIL.

This chain connects TRBV28 to TRBJ2-7; the match to TRBD1 covers 8 bases. Trimming cost V 7 bases and J 6 bases; bases outside gene matches: 17. The CDR3 loop spans 16 amino acids. In germline, CDR1 is MDHEN, CDR2 SYDVKM. CDR3 amino acids: CASIAPSGTGFAEQYF. The CDR3, as DNA: TGTGCCAGCATTGCCCCTTCGGGGACAGGTTTTGCCGAGCAGTACTTC.

The chain uses TRBV7-8 and TRBJ2-3; 10 positions match TRBD2. V dropped 5 bases and J dropped 3; count of bases not matched to a gene: 5. This CDR3 is 15 amino acids long. The germline V gene has CDR1 SGHVS and CDR2 FQNEAQ. CDR3 in DNA: TGTGCCAGCAGCCGAGCGGGAGGGGGGACAGATACGCAGTATTTT. Its protein is CASSRAGGGTDTQYF. Looking up the rest from reference TRBV7-8 and TRBJ2-3 gives the full variable domain: GAGVSQSPRYKVAKRGQDVALRCDPISGHVSLFWYQQALGQGPEFLTYFQNEAQLDKSGLPSDRFFAERPEGSVSTLKIQRTQQEDSAVYLCASSRAGGGTDTQYFGPGTRLTVL.

This chain joins TRBV16 and TRBJ2-1; no firm D call. Deletions cut 2 bases from V and 3 bases from J, with 5 bases between. The CDR3 loop spans 13 amino acids. Germline V lookup: CDR1 KGHSY, CDR2 FQNENV. CDR3 nucleotide sequence: TGTGCCAGCAGCCAAAACAGCTACAATGAGCAGTTCTTC. This encodes CASSQNSYNEQFF.